The rows below give T cell receptor beta chains drawn from one sample of a study of patients and donors after allogeneic stem cell transplantation. TCRdb reprocessed the RT-PCR reads with MiXCR, giving one entry per CDR3 protein. This table has tens of thousands of distinct CDR3 sequences, approximately 5.2% appearing once. The sample comprised blood, either unsorted or a sorted T cell fraction (not recorded which). These receptors originate from a human donor who was either an allogeneic HSCT recipient or a stem cell or donor lymphocyte infusion donor (not recorded which). It is not recorded whose cells these are; they may come from a transplant donor. Each CDR3 is given with its conserved first and last residue. D genes are given only for firm matches. The listing skips clone size in some rows; elsewhere it reads once, few, many or a size class.

d_gene: -; v_gene: TRBV25-1; j_gene: TRBJ2-7; abundance: many; CDR3nt: TGTGCCAGCAGCCATACAGGGTACGAGCAGTACTTC; CDR3aa: CASSHTGYEQYF
d_gene: -; v_gene: TRBV12-3/TRBV12-4; j_gene: TRBJ2-3; abundance: many; CDR3nt: TGTGCCAGCAGTTTACACTTCACAGATACGCAGTATTTT; CDR3aa: CASSLHFTDTQYF
d_gene: TRBD2; v_gene: TRBV5-4; j_gene: TRBJ2-4; abundance: many; CDR3nt: TGTGCCAGCAGCCCGGGGACTAGCGGGAGTGTGGCCAAAAACATTCAGTACTTC; CDR3aa: CASSPGTSGSVAKNIQYF
d_gene: -; v_gene: TRBV28; j_gene: TRBJ1-4; abundance: many; CDR3nt: TGTGCCAGCAGTCAAGGCCGGGGGGGCCGTGAAAAACTGTTTTTT; CDR3aa: CASSQGRGGREKLFF
d_gene: -; v_gene: TRBV20-1; j_gene: TRBJ1-1; abundance: -; CDR3nt: TGCAGTGCCCCGAGAAGTAGGGGCACTGAAGCTTTCTTT; CDR3aa: CSAPRSRGTEAFF
d_gene: TRBD1; v_gene: TRBV2; j_gene: TRBJ1-1; abundance: -; CDR3nt: TGTGCCAGCAGCTTCTTGGACAGGGATGGTGAAGCTTTCTTT; CDR3aa: CASSFLDRDGEAFF
d_gene: -; v_gene: TRBV12-3/TRBV12-4; j_gene: TRBJ1-1; abundance: many; CDR3nt: TGTGCCAGCAGCCGGGATCTTAGGACTGAAGCTTTCTTT; CDR3aa: CASSRDLRTEAFF
d_gene: TRBD1; v_gene: TRBV28; j_gene: TRBJ1-1; abundance: many; CDR3nt: TGTGCCAGCAGTTCGGGCAGGGGGGCCACTGAAGCTTTCTTT; CDR3aa: CASSSGRGATEAFF
d_gene: -; v_gene: TRBV25-1; j_gene: TRBJ2-3; abundance: many; CDR3nt: TGTGCCAGCAGTGATTTTAATGATAGAACGGGTACGCAGTATTTT; CDR3aa: CASSDFNDRTGTQYF
d_gene: TRBD2; v_gene: TRBV7-8; j_gene: TRBJ2-5; abundance: few; CDR3nt: TGTGCCAGCAGCTTAGGGGTCAGCGGGATTACCTCGGAGACCCAGTACTTC; CDR3aa: CASSLGVSGITSETQYF
d_gene: TRBD2; v_gene: TRBV20-1; j_gene: TRBJ2-5; abundance: few; CDR3nt: TGCAGTGCTAGGGGACTAGCGGGGGGAAAGGAGACCCAGTACTTC; CDR3aa: CSARGLAGGKETQYF
d_gene: -; v_gene: TRBV10-3; j_gene: TRBJ1-4; abundance: -; CDR3nt: TGTGCCTCGGGACAAAGTGCCGCAACTAATGAAAAACTGTTTTTT; CDR3aa: CASGQSAATNEKLFF
d_gene: TRBD2; v_gene: TRBV20-1; j_gene: TRBJ2-5; abundance: many; CDR3nt: TGCAGTGCTGATCCCCTGGGACTAGCGGGGAATACTCAAGAGACCCAGTACTTC; CDR3aa: CSADPLGLAGNTQETQYF
d_gene: TRBD1; v_gene: TRBV11-2; j_gene: TRBJ1-1; abundance: many; CDR3nt: TGTGCCAGCACGCGGGAAGGTCGATTCAGGACAGGGGGTGTGAACACTGAAGCTTTCTTT; CDR3aa: CASTREGRFRTGGVNTEAFF
d_gene: TRBD1; v_gene: TRBV5-5; j_gene: TRBJ2-6; abundance: few; CDR3nt: TGTGCCAGCAGCCGGGACAGAAGTTTGACTGGGGCCAACGTCCTGACTTTC; CDR3aa: CASSRDRSLTGANVLTF
d_gene: -; v_gene: TRBV3-1; j_gene: TRBJ1-6; abundance: many; CDR3nt: TGTGCCAGCAGCCGCGGGACCCGGGATAATTCACCCCTCCACTTT; CDR3aa: CASSRGTRDNSPLHF
d_gene: TRBD1; v_gene: TRBV27; j_gene: TRBJ1-6; abundance: many; CDR3nt: TGTGCCAGCAGAAGGGACAGGGCAACCTATAATTCACCCCTCCACTTT; CDR3aa: CASRRDRATYNSPLHF
d_gene: -; v_gene: TRBV6-1; j_gene: TRBJ1-1; abundance: few; CDR3nt: TGTGCCAGCAGTGAAGACAGGACAGCAGCAGAAGCTTTCTTT; CDR3aa: CASSEDRTAAEAFF
d_gene: -; v_gene: TRBV12-3/TRBV12-4; j_gene: TRBJ2-2; abundance: many; CDR3nt: TGTGCCAGCAGTCAGGGGGCCGGGCGGGGGGGCCGGGAGCTGTTTTTT; CDR3aa: CASSQGAGRGGRELFF
d_gene: -; v_gene: TRBV18; j_gene: TRBJ2-7; abundance: many; CDR3nt: TGTGCCAGCTCACCTTCGACAGGAACCTACGAGCAGTACTTC; CDR3aa: CASSPSTGTYEQYF
d_gene: -; v_gene: TRBV18; j_gene: TRBJ1-3; abundance: many; CDR3nt: TGTGCCAGCTCACCATCCGAAAAAAAATCAAATGCCAATTTT; CDR3aa: CASSPSEKKSNANF
d_gene: -; v_gene: TRBV7-8; j_gene: TRBJ2-1; abundance: many; CDR3nt: TGTGCCAGCAGCCGTTCCCCGGGTGGGGACAATGAGCAGTTCTTC; CDR3aa: CASSRSPGGDNEQFF
d_gene: -; v_gene: TRBV12-3/TRBV12-4; j_gene: TRBJ1-2; abundance: many; CDR3nt: TGTGCCAGCAGGATTTTCCCCGTCGGGGGCTACACCTTC; CDR3aa: CASRIFPVGGYTF
d_gene: -; v_gene: TRBV28; j_gene: TRBJ1-6; abundance: many; CDR3nt: TGTGCCAGCAGTCTGGGGGGCACTAGGGCCCTCCACTTT; CDR3aa: CASSLGGTRALHF
d_gene: -; v_gene: TRBV29-1; j_gene: TRBJ1-2; abundance: medium-sized; CDR3nt: TGCAGCGTCCGGAGGCCGGTGCCTTGGGATGGCTACACCTTC; CDR3aa: CSVRRPVPWDGYTF
d_gene: -; v_gene: TRBV27; j_gene: TRBJ2-4; abundance: many; CDR3nt: TGTGCCAGCAGCAGGGGAGGCCTTCCATCACACTTC; CDR3aa: CASSRGGLPSHF
d_gene: TRBD2; v_gene: TRBV2; j_gene: TRBJ2-1; abundance: many; CDR3nt: TGTGCCAGCAGTCGCCTAACTAGCGGGGGGGGTGAGCAGTTCTTC; CDR3aa: CASSRLTSGGGEQFF
d_gene: -; v_gene: TRBV7-3; j_gene: TRBJ2-7; abundance: many; CDR3nt: TGTGCCAGCAGCTTAGATAGGGCGAGGGAGCAGTACTTC; CDR3aa: CASSLDRAREQYF
d_gene: -; v_gene: TRBV7-2; j_gene: TRBJ2-3; abundance: many; CDR3nt: TGTGCCAGCAGCCGCCGGAGCGGACGAGGGGCAGATACGCAGTATTTT; CDR3aa: CASSRRSGRGADTQYF
d_gene: TRBD1; v_gene: TRBV4-1; j_gene: TRBJ2-3; abundance: few; CDR3nt: TGCGCCAGCAGCCCCGGACAGGGGAGCCAGCGTACGCAGTATTTT; CDR3aa: CASSPGQGSQRTQYF
d_gene: -; v_gene: TRBV7-8; j_gene: TRBJ1-1; abundance: many; CDR3nt: TGTGCCAGCAGCGCTTACAGGGTCTTGAATATGAACACTGAAGCTTTCTTT; CDR3aa: CASSAYRVLNMNTEAFF
d_gene: -; v_gene: TRBV9; j_gene: TRBJ1-1; abundance: -; CDR3nt: TGTGCCAGCAGCCGAAACGGGGACACTGAAGCTTTCTTT; CDR3aa: CASSRNGDTEAFF